This TCR beta chain was captured in a study of blood T cell repertoires in COVID-19. The CDR3 runs 14 residues. V was pared by 0 bases and J by 6 bases, with 10 bases between. Germline V gene data show CDR1 as SGHDN and CDR2 as FVKESK. Clones were read by immunoSEQ multiplex PCR, and TCRdb kept only the in-frame ones, dropping some. The table lists about 440,000 clones, around nine tenths of them singletons. Sequenced sample: peripheral blood. This clonotype was obtained from a woman between 25 and 40 years old with acute or convalescent COVID-19. This chain connects TRBV14 to TRBJ2-3; no definite D call. CDR3 sequence (DNA): TGTGCCAGCAGCCAAGAGGGCGCATTCGATACGCAGTATTTT. Its translation is CASSQEGAFDTQYF.